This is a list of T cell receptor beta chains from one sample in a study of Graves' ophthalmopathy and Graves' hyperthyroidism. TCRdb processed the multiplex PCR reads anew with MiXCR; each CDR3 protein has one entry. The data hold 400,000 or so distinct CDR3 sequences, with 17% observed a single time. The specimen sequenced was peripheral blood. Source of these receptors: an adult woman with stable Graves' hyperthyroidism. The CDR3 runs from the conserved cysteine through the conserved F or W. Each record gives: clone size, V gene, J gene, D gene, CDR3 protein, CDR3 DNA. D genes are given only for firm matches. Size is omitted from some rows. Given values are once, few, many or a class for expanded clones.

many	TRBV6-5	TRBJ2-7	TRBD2	CASSYRAGASDEQYF	TGTGCCAGCAGTTACCGCGCGGGAGCCTCTGACGAGCAGTACTTC
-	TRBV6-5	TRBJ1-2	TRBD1	CASSYPGQFYGYTF	TGTGCCAGCAGTTACCCGGGACAGTTTTATGGCTACACCTTC
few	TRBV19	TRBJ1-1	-	CASGSLMTGNTEAFF	TGTGCCAGTGGAAGCCTCATGACAGGGAACACTGAAGCTTTCTTT
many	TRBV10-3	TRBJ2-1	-	CAISDMGGGYNEQFF	TGTGCCATCAGTGATATGGGGGGAGGCTACAATGAGCAGTTCTTC
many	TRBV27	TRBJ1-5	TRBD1	CASSLSGSGGFPNQPQHF	TGTGCCAGCAGTTTATCAGGTTCAGGGGGTTTCCCAAATCAGCCCCAGCATTTT
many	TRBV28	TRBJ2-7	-	CATSTIKADTPYWEQYF	TGTGCCACCTCCACAATAAAAGCGGATACACCCTACTGGGAGCAGTACTTC
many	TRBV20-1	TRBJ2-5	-	CSAEDGPRGETQYF	TGCAGTGCTGAAGATGGGCCACGAGGGGAGACCCAGTACTTC
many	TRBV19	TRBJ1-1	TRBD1	CASRLRGLGTEAFF	TGTGCCAGTAGACTCAGGGGGTTGGGCACTGAAGCTTTCTTT
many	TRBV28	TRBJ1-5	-	CASSFRLAGGNQPQHF	TGTGCCAGCAGTTTTCGTCTCGCCGGCGGCAATCAGCCCCAGCATTTT
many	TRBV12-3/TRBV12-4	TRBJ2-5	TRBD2	CASKLAGAVETQYF	TGTGCCAGCAAACTAGCGGGAGCAGTCGAGACCCAGTACTTC
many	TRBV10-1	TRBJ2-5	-	CASSENNLQTQYF	TGCGCCAGCAGTGAGAATAATCTCCAGACCCAGTACTTC
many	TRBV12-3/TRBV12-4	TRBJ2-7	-	CASSGGSGGRYEQYF	TGTGCCAGCAGTGGGGGGTCCGGGGGTCGGTACGAGCAGTACTTC
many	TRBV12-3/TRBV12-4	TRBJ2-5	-	CASSLRYRVNQETQYF	TGTGCCAGCAGTCTTCGCTACAGGGTGAACCAAGAGACCCAGTACTTC
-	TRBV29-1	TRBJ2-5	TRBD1	CSAAWTGEETQYF	TGCAGCGCAGCTTGGACAGGGGAAGAGACCCAGTACTTC
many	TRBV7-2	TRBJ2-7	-	CASSPSKHSDYEQYF	TGTGCCAGCAGCCCCTCGAAACATTCCGACTACGAGCAGTACTTC
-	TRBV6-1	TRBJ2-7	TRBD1	CASSEGRGSEQYF	TGTGCCAGCAGTGAAGGCAGGGGGAGCGAGCAGTACTTC
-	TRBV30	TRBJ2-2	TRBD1	CALRTGVGELFF	TGTGCCTTAAGGACAGGGGTCGGGGAGCTGTTTTTT
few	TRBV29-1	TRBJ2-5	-	CSVEEVGGWETQYF	TGCAGCGTTGAAGAGGTTGGGGGTTGGGAGACCCAGTACTTC
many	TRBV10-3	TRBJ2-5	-	CAIKDSNQETQYF	TGTGCCATCAAGGACAGCAACCAAGAGACCCAGTACTTC
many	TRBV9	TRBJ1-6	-	CASSSQPGENSPLHF	TGTGCCAGCAGCTCCCAGCCGGGCGAGAATTCACCCCTCCACTTT
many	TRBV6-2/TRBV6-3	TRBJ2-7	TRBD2	CASSYHLGAGSGIYEQYF	TGTGCCAGCAGTTACCACCTAGGAGCGGGTAGCGGGATTTACGAGCAGTACTTC
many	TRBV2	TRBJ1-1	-	CASRTYTMNTEAFF	TGTGCCAGCAGGACGTATACTATGAACACTGAAGCTTTCTTT
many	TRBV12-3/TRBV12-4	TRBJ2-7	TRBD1	CASRPTGGRNEQYF	TGTGCCAGCAGGCCGACAGGGGGCAGAAACGAGCAGTACTTC
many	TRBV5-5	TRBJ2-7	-	CASSLSSGLTYEQYF	TGTGCCAGCAGCTTAAGCTCTGGGCTCACCTACGAGCAGTACTTC
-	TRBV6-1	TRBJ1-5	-	CASSDGTPVSSQHF	TGTGCCAGCAGTGATGGAACACCGGTTAGTTCCCAGCATTTT
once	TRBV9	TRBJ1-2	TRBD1	CASSSVVHRGYGYTF	TGTGCCAGCAGCTCCGTCGTACACAGGGGCTATGGCTACACCTTC
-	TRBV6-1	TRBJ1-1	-	CASSFEINTEAFF	TGTGCCAGCAGCTTTGAGATAAACACTGAAGCTTTCTTT
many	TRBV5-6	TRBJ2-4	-	CASQTGTIDIQYF	TGTGCCAGTCAAACCGGGACCATAGACATTCAGTACTTC
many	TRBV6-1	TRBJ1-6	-	CASSEAWDLWNSPLHF	TGTGCCAGCAGTGAAGCCTGGGACTTATGGAATTCACCCCTCCACTTT
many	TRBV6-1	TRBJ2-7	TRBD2	CASKGGLAGVWNEQYF	TGTGCCAGCAAGGGGGGGCTAGCGGGAGTTTGGAACGAGCAGTACTTC
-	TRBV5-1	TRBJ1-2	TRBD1	CASSPTSTGNGYTF	TGCGCCAGCAGCCCAACCTCGACAGGGAACGGCTACACCTTC
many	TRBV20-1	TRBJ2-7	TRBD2	CSARDPRVAGVYEQYF	TGCAGTGCTAGAGATCCGAGGGTAGCGGGAGTCTACGAGCAGTACTTC
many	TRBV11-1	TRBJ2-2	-	CASSSRGTGELFF	TGTGCCAGCAGCTCCAGAGGCACCGGGGAGCTGTTTTTT
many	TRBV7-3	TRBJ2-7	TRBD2	CASSPGGGTEQYF	TGTGCCAGCAGCCCCGGCGGGGGAACCGAGCAGTACTTC
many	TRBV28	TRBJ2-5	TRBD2	CASGGLAAKRETQYF	TGTGCCAGCGGGGGACTAGCGGCCAAACGGGAGACCCAGTACTTC
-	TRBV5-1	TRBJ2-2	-	CASSPAPGSTTGELFF	TGCGCCAGCAGCCCCGCTCCCGGGAGTACCACCGGGGAGCTGTTTTTT
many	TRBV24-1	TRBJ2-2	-	CATRFEGTGELFF	TGTGCCACCAGATTCGAGGGGACCGGGGAGCTGTTTTTT
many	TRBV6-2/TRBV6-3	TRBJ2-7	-	CASSWGVQQYF	TGTGCCAGCAGTTGGGGGGTCCAGCAGTACTTC
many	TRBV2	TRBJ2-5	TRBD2	CASSEARLAGSETQYF	TGTGCCAGCAGTGAAGCACGACTAGCGGGAAGTGAGACCCAGTACTTC
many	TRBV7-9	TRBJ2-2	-	CASREQSGELFF	TGTGCCAGCAGAGAACAGTCCGGGGAGCTGTTTTTT
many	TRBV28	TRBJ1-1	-	CASSLDRQAFF	TGTGCCAGCAGTTTAGACCGACAGGCTTTCTTT
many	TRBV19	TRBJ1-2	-	CASTHQANYGYTF	TGTGCCAGTACGCACCAGGCCAACTATGGCTACACCTTC
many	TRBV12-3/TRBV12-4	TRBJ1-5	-	CASSLSRAERGNQPQHF	TGTGCCAGCAGTTTAAGTCGGGCAGAGAGGGGCAATCAGCCCCAGCATTTT
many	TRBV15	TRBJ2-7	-	CATSRDRSRDEQYF	TGTGCCACCAGCAGAGATCGGAGCCGAGACGAGCAGTACTTC
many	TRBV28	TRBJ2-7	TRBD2	CASSFPLGTSGPTYGQYF	TGTGCCAGCAGTTTTCCCCTCGGGACTAGCGGGCCGACCTACGGGCAGTACTTC
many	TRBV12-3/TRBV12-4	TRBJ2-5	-	CASSLRNGETQYF	TGTGCCAGCAGTTTACGCAACGGAGAGACCCAGTACTTC
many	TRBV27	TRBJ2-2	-	CASRRMAGELFF	TGTGCCAGCAGGCGGATGGCTGGGGAGCTGTTTTTT
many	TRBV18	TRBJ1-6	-	CASSPLSTGLGNSPLHF	TGTGCCAGCTCACCCCTTTCGACGGGGCTTGGGAATTCACCCCTCCACTTT
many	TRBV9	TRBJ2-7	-	CASSVGELTYEQYF	TGTGCCAGCAGCGTAGGGGAGTTAACCTACGAGCAGTACTTC
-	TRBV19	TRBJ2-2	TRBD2	CASSILAGVSGELFF	TGTGCCAGTAGTATCCTAGCGGGAGTTTCCGGGGAGCTGTTTTTT
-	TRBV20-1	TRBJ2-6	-	CSARTTSSGANVLTF	TGCAGTGCTCGGACGACCAGCTCTGGGGCCAACGTCCTGACTTTC
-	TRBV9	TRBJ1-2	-	CASSVSDTNYGYTF	TGTGCCAGCAGCGTCTCAGATACTAACTATGGCTACACCTTC
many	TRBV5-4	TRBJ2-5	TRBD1	CASSLPGQQETQYF	TGTGCCAGCAGCTTGCCGGGACAGCAAGAGACCCAGTACTTC
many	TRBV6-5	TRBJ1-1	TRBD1	CASSWLTGDTEAFF	TGTGCCAGCAGTTGGCTGACAGGGGATACTGAAGCTTTCTTT
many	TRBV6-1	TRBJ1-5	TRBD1	CASRPRQGVLSNQPQHF	TGTGCCAGCAGGCCGCGACAGGGGGTCCTGAGCAATCAGCCCCAGCATTTT